Following are 25 T cell receptor beta chains from one sample sequenced in a study of blood T cell repertoires in COVID-19 (dated by TCRdb to 2019 to 2021). The method behind the library was the immunoSEQ multiplex PCR assay. TCRdb took over this immuneACCESS table, retaining in-frame rearrangements with V and J assigned. Such tables are incomplete; in checked studies, under half of the missing clones stem from an unresolved V gene, and the remainder is unexplained. Across this sample there are approximately 150,000 clones, with almost 80% seen only once. Approximately 8% of the sample belongs to the ten largest clones. Sequenced input: peripheral blood. These receptors all come from a man aged 50 or older with active or convalescent COVID-19.

The rearrangement joins TRBV4-1 to TRBJ2-2, with 7 bases aligning to TRBD1. Looked up from germline, CDR1 is MGHRA and CDR2 is YSYEKL. V lost 3 bases and J lost 0; bases outside the gene matches: 4. The CDR3 consists of 16 residues. The DNA of the CDR3 is TGCGCCAGCAGCCAGTTCGGACAGGCGAACACCGGGGAGCTGTTTTTT. Amino acids: CASSQFGQANTGELFF.

The chain is built from TRBV5-1 and TRBJ2-7, with a weak D call TRBD1 (5 bases). With 2 bases removed from V and 5 bases from J, the gap between germline ends came to 5 bases. The CDR3 extends over 11 amino acids. The germline V gene has CDR1 SGHRS and CDR2 YFSETQ. The CDR3 reads CASSFRDEQYF. Written as DNA, the CDR3 is TGCGCCAGCAGCTTCAGGGACGAGCAGTACTTC.

The V gene is TRBV7-8, the J gene TRBJ2-3, with 7 positions matching TRBD2. With V trimmed by 11 bases and J by 3 bases, 2 bases remained unmatched. The length of the CDR3 is 11 residues. Looked up from germline, CDR1 is SGHVS and CDR2 is FQNEAQ. This CDR3 reads CAGGGTDTQYF. The CDR3, as DNA: TGTGCCGGGGGGGGGACAGATACGCAGTATTTT.

V gene TRBV7-3 combines with J gene TRBJ2-5; possible D gene TRBD2, 6 bases. The CDR3 loop spans 14 amino acids. With 1 base removed from V and 2 bases from J, the gap between germline ends came to 8 bases. The germline V gene encodes CDR1 SGHTA and CDR2 FQGTGA. CDR3 sequence: CASSLSGNQETQYF. CDR3 nucleotide sequence: TGTGCCAGCAGCTTAAGCGGGAATCAAGAGACCCAGTACTTC.

This clone appeared a few times. Additional DNA sequences in this sample encode the identical CDR3. The gene calls are TRBV19 and TRBJ2-5; D possibly corresponds to TRBD1 (6 bases). V lost 3 bases and J 0 bases, leaving 8 bases between the germline ends. The CDR3 runs 14 residues. Germline loops: CDR1 LNHDA, CDR2 SQIVND (reference sequence). In nucleotides, the CDR3 is TGTGCCAGTAGTATTGGGACATACCAAGAGACCCAGTACTTC. Its protein product is CASSIGTYQETQYF.

This chain links TRBV7-8 with TRBJ2-3, with a weak D call TRBD1 (5 bases). Germline V lookup: CDR1 SGHVS, CDR2 FQNEAQ. The CDR3 contains 16 residues. Trimming took 4 bases from V and 5 from J, leaving 19 bases between them. This chain's CDR3 is CASSSKGVWSEDTQYF. The CDR3 nucleotides read TGTGCCAGCAGCTCCAAAGGGGTTTGGTCTGAAGATACGCAGTATTTT.

Only one count was recorded for this clone. This chain connects TRBV4-2 to TRBJ1-6; TRBD1 matches at 9 bases. This CDR3 contains 15 residues. The V gene end was trimmed by 3 bases and the J gene end by 10 bases; junction bases not matched to a gene: 7. From germline, CDR1 is LGHNA and CDR2 YNFKEQ. The DNA of the CDR3 is TGTGCCAGCAGCCAGACGACAGGGGGATACTCACCCCTCCACTTT. Encoded protein: CASSQTTGGYSPLHF.

The CDR3 region is CASGLYAGPRNTEAFF. The CDR3 DNA is TGTGCTAGTGGTTTGTACGCGGGACCGAGGAACACTGAAGCTTTCTTT. J is TRBJ1-1 and V is TRBV12-5, with D possibly being TRBD1 (5 bases). V was trimmed by 2 bases and J by 1 base, leaving 14 bases between them. This CDR3 contains 16 residues. Per the germline V gene, CDR1 is LGHNT and CDR2 is FRNRAP.

The genes are TRBV28 and TRBJ2-7, with D unresolved. This CDR3 is built from 11 residues. V shed 5 bases and J shed 5 bases, with 7 bases lying between them. Germline-derived CDR1 and CDR2 are MDHEN and SYDVKM. CDR3 nucleotides: TGTGCCAGCAGTCCCCAGAACGAGCAGTACTTC. This codes for CASSPQNEQYF.

This clone showed up many times. This chain joins TRBV2 and TRBJ2-7, with TRBD1 as a possible D gene (6 bases). V was shortened by 8 bases and J by 3 bases, with 14 bases between the two germline ends. Per the germline V gene, CDR1 is SNHLY and CDR2 is FYNNEI. The CDR3 consists of 13 residues. CDR3 sequence reads: CASARTDNYEQYF. In DNA form, the CDR3 reads TGTGCCAGCGCCCGGACAGATAACTACGAGCAGTACTTC.

The J gene is TRBJ2-7, the V gene TRBV7-9; 14 bases are shared with TRBD2. The CDR3 totals 21 residues. V was clipped by 5 bases and J by 2 bases; unmatched bases: 20. Germline assignment: CDR1 SEHNR and CDR2 FQNEAQ (reference sequence). The CDR3 spells CASSKKRTAVSGLAGAYEQYF. The DNA for the CDR3 is TGTGCCAGCAGCAAAAAACGGACTGCAGTCTCGGGACTAGCGGGAGCCTACGAGCAGTACTTC.

This chain joins TRBV5-1 and TRBJ2-3; TRBD1 aligns across 7 bases. With 0 bases clipped from V and 5 bases from J, the junction kept 6 bases outside the gene matches. CDR3 size: 15 residues. Germline V gene lookup returns CDR1 SGHRS and CDR2 YFSETQ. This CDR3 reads CASSLEVRGLDTQYF. CDR3 nucleotide sequence: TGCGCCAGCAGCTTGGAGGTCAGGGGGTTAGATACGCAGTATTTT.

A few counts support this clone. The J gene is TRBJ2-2, the V gene TRBV5-1; no firm D call. CDR3 length equals 12 residues. Germline CDR1 and CDR2: SGHRS and YFSETQ. V lost 2 bases and J lost 6, with 5 bases in between. CDR3 nucleotide sequence: TGCGCCAGCAGCTTCGGGTCCGGGGAGCTGTTTTTT. This codes for CASSFGSGELFF.

This chain connects TRBV2 to TRBJ2-1, with D maybe TRBD2 (5 bases). Germline V lookup: CDR1 SNHLY, CDR2 FYNNEI. CDR3 size: 14 residues. Trimming cost V 4 bases and J 7 bases, with 14 bases left between them. The CDR3 loop reads CASSVEGIQNEQFF. The CDR3 DNA reads TGTGCCAGCAGTGTTGAGGGAATTCAGAATGAGCAGTTCTTC. Filled out from reference TRBV2 and TRBJ2-1, the complete variable domain reads EPEVTQTPSHQVTQMGQEVILRCVPISNHLYFYWYRQILGQKVEFLVSFYNNEISEKSEIFDDQFSVERPDGSNFTLKIRSTKLEDSAMYFCASSVEGIQNEQFFGPGTRLTVL.

The gene calls are TRBV4-1 and TRBJ2-7, with 8 bases matching TRBD2. Germline V gene sequence: CDR1 MGHRA, CDR2 YSYEKL. This CDR3 has 18 residues. The J segment lost 7 bases and the V segment lost 0 bases, leaving 17 bases of the junction unmatched. This CDR3 reads CASSQEGPEASGQREQYF. CDR3 bases: TGCGCCAGCAGCCAAGAGGGGCCAGAGGCTAGCGGGCAACGGGAGCAGTACTTC.

This sequence joins TRBV9 and TRBJ2-5; tentatively, D is TRBD2 (6 bases). V gave up 0 bases and J gave up 4 bases, with 13 bases separating them. Germline CDR1 SGDLS, CDR2 YYNGEE. The CDR3 is 15 residues long. The CDR3 DNA reads as TGTGCCAGCAGCGTAGAAGCTTGGAGGGGAGAGACCCAGTACTTC. Amino acid sequence: CASSVEAWRGETQYF.

The CDR3 bases are TGTGCCAGCAGTTACCATCGGGAGTCCCACAATGAGCAGTTCTTC. It is translated as CASSYHRESHNEQFF. This chain connects TRBV6-2 or TRBV6-3 to TRBJ2-1; a possible D gene is TRBD2 (6 bases). Trimming took off 2 bases at V and 5 bases at J, with 13 bases between the two ends. Germline V gene sequence: CDR1 MNHEY, CDR2 SVGEGT. This CDR3 region has 15 residues.

V and J are TRBV9 and TRBJ2-6; 8 nucleotides align to TRBD2. V lost 0 bases, J lost 0 bases, and 8 bases stayed unmatched. CDR3 length: 19 amino acids. Germline V CDR1 and CDR2: SGDLS, YYNGEE. CDR3 nucleotides: TGTGCCAGCAGCGTAGGTATCACTAGCGGTCGCTCTGGGGCCAACGTCCTGACTTTC. Translated, it gives CASSVGITSGRSGANVLTF.

This chain links TRBV9 with TRBJ1-4; 11 bases line up with TRBD1. From germline, CDR1 is SGDLS and CDR2 YYNGEE. The CDR3 extends over 15 amino acids. Losses at the gene ends were 3 bases for V and 7 bases for J; bases not matched to a gene: 5. The CDR3: CASSESGTGGEKLFF. The CDR3 coding sequence is TGTGCCAGCAGCGAGTCCGGGACAGGGGGTGAAAAACTGTTTTTT.

The chain is built from TRBV19 and TRBJ2-7, with D perhaps TRBD1 (5 bases). V lost 2 bases, J lost 4 bases, and 12 bases lay in between. Germline CDR1 is LNHDA and CDR2 is SQIVND (reference sequence). This CDR3 is built from 14 residues. The CDR3 is CASSITGPGYEQYF. Here the CDR3 DNA reads TGTGCCAGTAGTATAACAGGTCCTGGATACGAGCAGTACTTC.

This clone occurred many times. The J gene is TRBJ2-7, the V gene TRBV2, with no clear D. CDR3 length: 13 amino acids. Germline assignment: CDR1 SNHLY and CDR2 FYNNEI. V was clipped by 3 bases and J by 0 bases, with 6 bases between them. CDR3 DNA sequence: TGTGCCAGCAGTGATTTTAGCTCCTACGAGCAGTACTTC. Translated: CASSDFSSYEQYF.

In this sample, this clone turned up a few times. The chain has TRBV7-9 and TRBJ2-7; no definite D call. This CDR3 region has 13 residues. The V gene's germline CDR1 is SEHNR and CDR2 FQNEAQ (reference sequence). V was cut by 4 bases and J by 5 bases, with 12 bases left in between. CDR3: CASSSREVDEQYF. The DNA of the CDR3 is TGTGCCAGCAGCTCCCGCGAAGTTGACGAGCAGTACTTC. Full variable domain (outside the CDR3, taken from reference TRBV7-9 and TRBJ2-7): DTGVSQNPRHKITKRGQNVTFRCDPISEHNRLYWYRQTLGQGPEFLTYFQNEAQLEKSRLLSDRFSAERPKGSFSTLEIQRTEQGDSAMYLCASSSREVDEQYFGPGTRLTVT.

The rearrangement uses TRBV24-1 and TRBJ2-2; 12 positions match TRBD2. The length of the CDR3 is 18 residues. Trimming cost V 3 bases and J 4 bases; bases outside gene matches: 8. CDR1 and CDR2 from the germline V gene are KGHDR and SFDVKD. The chain's CDR3 is CATSDPGLAGFPTGELFF. The CDR3 coding sequence is TGTGCCACCAGTGATCCTGGACTAGCGGGATTTCCCACCGGGGAGCTGTTTTTT.

This sequence joins TRBV4-1 and TRBJ2-7, with 8 bases lining up with TRBD1. This CDR3 spans 13 amino acids. The germline V gene has CDR1 MGHRA and CDR2 YSYEKL. DNA for the CDR3: TGCCCCACCAGCCGACAGGGGTCCAACGAGCAGTACTTC. Protein product: CPTSRQGSNEQYF.

This sequence joins TRBV20-1 and TRBJ2-5; TRBD2 is a possible D gene (5 bases). Germline V CDR1 and CDR2: DFQATT, SNEGSKA (reference sequence). There are 10 residues in the CDR3. The ends were cut back, 7 bases at V and 5 bases at J, with 8 bases in the middle. The CDR3 loop reads CSGGSETQYF. The CDR3 region has the DNA TGCAGTGGTGGGAGTGAGACCCAGTACTTC.